The next 16 T cell receptor beta chains were all read from a single sample in a study of identical twins. TCRdb independently ran MiXCR on the 5' RACE reads; one entry per CDR3 protein. The repertoire holds approximately 670,000 distinct CDR3 sequences, over 5% seen once, with roughly 2% in the top ten. The source material was naive T cells sorted from blood. These receptors all come from a man younger than 35 in good health.

At least ten counts were recorded for this clonotype. V and J are TRBV5-5 and TRBJ2-1; D might be TRBD1 (6 bases). Trimming removed 2 bases at V and 7 bases at J, with 13 bases between. The CDR3 has 14 residues. Per the germline V gene, CDR1 is SGHKS and CDR2 is YYEKEE (reference sequence). CDR3 bases: TGTGCCAGCAGCTTTAAGGGGGAGACAAATGAGCAGTTCTTC. Translation gives CASSFKGETNEQFF.

This clonotype was counted at least ten times. The chain combines TRBV4-2 with TRBJ2-7; TRBD1 is a possible D gene (5 bases). In germline, CDR1 is LGHNA, CDR2 YNFKEQ. The CDR3 covers 12 residues. With 1 base removed from V and 5 bases from J, the gap between germline ends came to 6 bases. CDR3 amino acids: CASSQGRDEQYF. DNA for the CDR3: TGTGCCAGCAGCCAAGGCAGGGACGAGCAGTACTTC.

This clonotype has a handful of counts. The rearrangement uses TRBV12-3 or TRBV12-4 and TRBJ2-5; 8 bases fit TRBD1. After removal of 5 bases from V and 4 bases from J, the junction contained 6 bases not matched to a gene. The CDR3 has 14 amino acids. The CDR3 DNA sequence: TGTGCCAGCAGTGGTTGGACAGGGCGAGAGACCCAGTACTTC. Its translation is CASSGWTGRETQYF.

The genes are TRBV11-2 and TRBJ2-1, with 7 nucleotides matching TRBD2. Germline values: CDR1 SGHAT, CDR2 FQNNGV. The CDR3 sequence is 14 residues long. V trimming: 5 bases; J trimming: 9 bases; junction bases outside the gene matches: 10. The CDR3 loop is CASSTGLPLGEQFF. CDR3 DNA: TGTGCCAGCAGCACGGGACTACCTCTCGGTGAGCAGTTCTTC. Drawing the rest from reference TRBV11-2 and TRBJ2-1, the complete variable domain is EAGVAQSPRYKIIEKRQSVAFWCNPISGHATLYWYQQILGQGPKLLIQFQNNGVVDDSQLPKDRFSAERLKGVDSTLKIQPAKLEDSAVYLCASSTGLPLGEQFFGPGTRLTVL.

This clonotype showed up many times. The chain links TRBV3-1 to TRBJ1-1, with TRBD1 matching 10 bases. With 7 bases clipped from V and 6 bases from J, the junction kept 5 bases outside the gene matches. Germline-derived CDR1 and CDR2 are LGHDT and YNNKEL (reference sequence). The CDR3 consists of 13 residues. The CDR3 region has the DNA TGTGCCAGCAAAGGGGACAGGGGCTCTGAAGCTTTCTTT. Encoded protein: CASKGDRGSEAFF.

This clonotype has a count of ten or more. V and J are TRBV5-1 and TRBJ2-1, with 7 bases that match TRBD1. The ends lost 4 bases at V and 15 bases at J; junction bases unmatched: 10. Germline V lookup: CDR1 SGHRS, CDR2 YFSETQ. This CDR3 spans 12 amino acids. As DNA, the CDR3 is TGCGCCAGCAGCGTAACGACAGGGTTTCCGTTCTTC. Amino acid sequence: CASSVTTGFPFF.

This clonotype was recorded many times. The chain combines TRBV29-1 with TRBJ2-2; 8 nucleotides agree with TRBD1. CDR3 length: 15 residues. Unmatched junction bases numbered 5, after V lost 0 bases and J lost 5 bases. Germline V gene data show CDR1 as SQVTM and CDR2 as ANQGSEA. The CDR3 DNA follows: TGCAGCGTTGAAGATCGTCAGGGGGCGACCGGGGAGCTGTTTTTT. Amino acids: CSVEDRQGATGELFF.

This clonotype was recorded many times. The gene calls are TRBV20-1 and TRBJ2-1; maybe TRBD2 (5 bases). Trimming cost V 3 bases and J 8 bases, with 14 bases left between them. This CDR3 is built from 13 residues. Germline V gene sequence: CDR1 DFQATT, CDR2 SNEGSKA (reference sequence). CDR3 sequence (DNA): TGCAGTGCTAGTGGCGGGCTAGACTATGAGCAGTTCTTC. Protein product: CSASGGLDYEQFF.

This clonotype was detected ten times or more. V is TRBV12-3 or TRBV12-4 and J is TRBJ1-5; D unresolved. The ends were cut back, 3 bases at V and 4 bases at J, with 13 bases in the middle. This CDR3 has 15 residues. CDR3 nucleotide sequence: TGTGCCAGCAGTTTTGACCGGGTCGGGAATCAGCCCCAGCATTTT. It specifies CASSFDRVGNQPQHF.

This clonotype appeared many times. CDR3 protein: CATSDLSVSRVPDTQYF. CDR3 DNA: TGTGCCACCAGTGATTTATCGGTGTCGAGGGTCCCAGATACGCAGTATTTT. V gene TRBV24-1 combines with J gene TRBJ2-3; D may be TRBD2 (5 bases). This CDR3 comprises 17 residues. From germline, CDR1 is KGHDR and CDR2 SFDVKD. The V and J ends lost 1 base and 4 bases respectively, with 17 bases between them.

This clonotype was counted between two and nine times. This rearrangement joins TRBV15 to TRBJ2-6; 7 bases fit TRBD2. The CDR3 sequence is 15 residues long. Germline CDR1 LNHNV, CDR2 YYDKDF (reference sequence). J lost 0 bases, V lost 5 bases, and 1 base had no gene match. The CDR3 sequence is CATSGGGSGANVLTF. The DNA of the CDR3 is TGTGCCACCAGCGGGGGGGGCTCTGGGGCCAACGTCCTGACTTTC.

This clonotype has at least ten counts. The chain carries TRBV7-8 and TRBJ2-1, with 11 bases identical to TRBD2. After removal of 6 bases from V and 10 bases from J, the junction contained 5 bases not matched to a gene. Germline CDR1 reads SGHVS; CDR2 reads FQNEAQ. This CDR3 is 13 amino acids long. The CDR3 DNA is TGTGCCAGCAGACTAGCGGGAGCGGAGGAGCAGTTCTTC. Translated: CASRLAGAEEQFF.

This clonotype showed up many times. The chain employs TRBV5-6 and TRBJ1-2; tentatively, D is TRBD1 (5 bases). V lost 6 bases and J 6 bases, leaving 18 bases between the germline ends. CDR3 size: 14 residues. Germline V gives CDR1 SGHDT, CDR2 YYEEEE. The DNA of the CDR3 is TGTGCCAGCACCTCCTTAGTGGACACTCATGGCTACACCTTC. Translating gives CASTSLVDTHGYTF. Full variable domain (rest looked up from reference TRBV5-6 and TRBJ1-2): DAGVTQSPTHLIKTRGQQVTLRCSPKSGHDTVSWYQQALGQGPQFIFQYYEEEERQRGNFPDRFSGHQFPNYSSELNVNALLLGDSALYLCASTSLVDTHGYTFGSGTRLTVV.

This clonotype showed up just a few times. The chain employs TRBV20-1 and TRBJ2-7; D is tentatively TRBD1 or TRBD2 (5 bases each). Trimming pared 2 bases from V and 4 bases from J, leaving 12 bases between. Germline lookup yields CDR1 DFQATT and CDR2 SNEGSKA (reference sequence). CDR3 length equals 13 residues. The CDR3 here is CSARPGTQYEQYF. The CDR3 DNA reads as TGCAGTGCTAGACCTGGGACCCAGTACGAGCAGTACTTC.

This clonotype was detected a few times. The rearrangement links TRBV12-3 or TRBV12-4 to TRBJ1-1; a weak D match, TRBD1 (6 bases). V lost 0 bases, J lost 7 bases, and 9 bases lay in between. The CDR3 has 13 amino acids. CDR3 sequence: CASSLAGGSEAFF. The DNA for the CDR3 is TGTGCCAGCAGTTTAGCTGGGGGCAGTGAAGCTTTCTTT.

The chain combines TRBV12-3 or TRBV12-4 with TRBJ2-3, with no clear D. This CDR3 is built from 14 residues. V lost 2 bases, J lost 2 bases, and 8 bases lay in between. DNA for the CDR3: TGTGCCAGCAGTTTATTCCCTAACACAGATACGCAGTATTTT. Translating it yields CASSLFPNTDTQYF.